This TCR beta chain emerged from a study of OX40 agonist ivuxolimab in advanced cancers. The wider study: Partial responses occurred in Three dose-escalation patients, one with hepatocellular carcinoma and two with cutaneous melanoma. General observations from the study: CD4+ and CD8+ blood T cells expanded clonally by week 6 at 0.1 to 3.0 mg/kg.

In the case of this clone: Its antigen remains unidentified.

This table comes from immunoSEQ multiplex PCR, and its TCRdb copy is limited to in-frame clones, with some not included. Of 70,000 to 80,000 clones listed, roughly 88% are singletons. Collection of blood occurred at baseline, at cycle 4 day 1, and at cycle 7 day 1. Germline V gene sequence: CDR1 MGHDK, CDR2 SYGVNS. The V and J ends lost 4 bases and 8 bases, in that order; junction bases with no gene match: 9. This CDR3 region has 15 residues. The rearrangement joins TRBV25-1 to TRBJ1-2; 11 nucleotides match TRBD1. This receptor was identified in an adult with an advanced solid tumor such as melanoma, head and neck, liver or kidney cancer. This specimen was CD4+ or CD8+ T cells sorted from blood, taken in a trial of the OX40 agonist ivuxolimab. The CDR3 sequence is CASSVGQGAANGYTF. The CDR3 bases are TGTGCCAGCAGTGTTGGACAGGGGGCGGCAAACGGCTACACCTTC.